This TCR beta chain was captured by sequencing in a study of blood T cell repertoires in COVID-19. Repertoires were generated with immunoSEQ multiplex PCR, while TCRdb's copy carries only in-frame clones and drops some. The sample lists a few hundred thousand clones, approximately 89% seen once, with roughly an eighth in the top ten. Trimming pared 0 bases from V and 4 bases from J, leaving 10 bases between. Germline V CDR1 and CDR2: LGHNA, YSLEER. The CDR3 is made up of 15 amino acids. The chain uses TRBV4-3 and TRBJ1-3; D is undetermined. The TCR originated in a woman aged 55-69 years with acute or convalescent COVID-19. Sequences were obtained from peripheral blood. CDR3 loop: CASSQDPGRGNTIYF. The CDR3 nucleotides read TGCGCCAGCAGCCAAGACCCCGGGAGAGGAAACACCATATATTTT.